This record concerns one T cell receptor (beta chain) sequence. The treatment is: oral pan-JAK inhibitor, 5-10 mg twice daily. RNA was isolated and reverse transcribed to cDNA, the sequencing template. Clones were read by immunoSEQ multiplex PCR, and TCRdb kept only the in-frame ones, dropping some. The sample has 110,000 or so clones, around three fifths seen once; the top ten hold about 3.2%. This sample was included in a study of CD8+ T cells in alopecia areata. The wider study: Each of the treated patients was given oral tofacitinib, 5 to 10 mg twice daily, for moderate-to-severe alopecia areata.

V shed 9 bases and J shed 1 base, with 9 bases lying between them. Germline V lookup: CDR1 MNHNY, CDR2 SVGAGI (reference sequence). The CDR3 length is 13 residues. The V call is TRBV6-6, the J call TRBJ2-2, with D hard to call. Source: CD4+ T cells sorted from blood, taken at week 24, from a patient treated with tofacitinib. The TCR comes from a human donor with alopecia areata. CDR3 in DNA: TGTGCCAGTCGTACAGAGAACACCGGGGAGCTGTTTTTT. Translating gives CASRTENTGELFF.